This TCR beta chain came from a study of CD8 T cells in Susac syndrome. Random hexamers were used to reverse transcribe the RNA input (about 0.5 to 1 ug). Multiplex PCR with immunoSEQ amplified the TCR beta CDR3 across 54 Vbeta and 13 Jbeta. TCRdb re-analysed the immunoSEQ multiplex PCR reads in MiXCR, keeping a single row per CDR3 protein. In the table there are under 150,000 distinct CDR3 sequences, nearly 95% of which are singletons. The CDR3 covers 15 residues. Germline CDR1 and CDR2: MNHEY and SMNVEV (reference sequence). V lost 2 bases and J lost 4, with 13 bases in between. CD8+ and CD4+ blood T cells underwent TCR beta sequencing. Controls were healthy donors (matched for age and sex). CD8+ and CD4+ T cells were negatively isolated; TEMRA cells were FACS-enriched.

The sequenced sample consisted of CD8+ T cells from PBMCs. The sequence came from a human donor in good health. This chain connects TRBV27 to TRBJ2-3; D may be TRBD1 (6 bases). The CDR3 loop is CASSLRGGEADTQYF. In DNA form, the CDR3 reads TGTGCCAGCAGTTTAAGAGGGGGAGAGGCAGATACGCAGTATTTT.